The rows below give T cell receptor beta chains drawn from one sample of a study of OX40 agonist ivuxolimab in advanced cancers. Clones were read by immunoSEQ multiplex PCR, and TCRdb kept only the in-frame ones, dropping some. The sample has some 33,000 clones, 82% seen once. The material sequenced was CD4+ or CD8+ T cells sorted from blood, taken in a trial of the OX40 agonist ivuxolimab. The receptors shown here come from an adult with an advanced solid tumor such as melanoma, head and neck, liver or kidney cancer. Both conserved end residues are part of each CDR3.

TRBV12-5,CASGLAPGQGQETQYF
TRBV30,CAWSVQGHGAFF
TRBV9,CASSVSGGRSNTEAFF
TRBV14,CASSQESRNSPLHF
TRBV11-2,CASSLGGADSYEQYF
TRBV28,CASSRTGETSGFDNEQFF
TRBV28,CGISGGSNQPQHF
TRBV7-3,CASSPQGGGLYGYTF
TRBV18,CASSPGSLTYGYTF
TRBV6-4,CASSDPTDSNQPQHF
TRBV11-2,CASSPGARTGELFF
TRBV5-1,CASSLDTGSNEQFF
TRBV7-3,CASSLNARGPEETQYF
TRBV5-5,CASSVEIRSGNTIYF
TRBV5-6,CASSRLTPQLGEQFF
TRBV1,CTSSQGLLAAKIMNTEAFF
TRBV7-2,CASSLFENQPQHF
TRBV18,CASSPQGQSGANVLTF
TRBV11-2,CASSLDRGEYEQYF
TRBV5-6,CASSLGGDIYEQYF
TRBV27,CASSLIPTGGDEKLFF
TRBV5-6,CASSLASTQYF
TRBV27,CASSLSGQGFVTEAFF
TRBV28,CASSTAGVGSGSTDTQYF
TRBV7-6,CASSYQGNTEAFF
TRBV11-2,CASSLEGFGEQYF
TRBV13,CASTKIGLAGGLVKNIQYF
TRBV14,CASSQENADLVGELFF
TRBV6-1,CASSVNSAGANVLTF
TRBV11-2,CASSLVGQIHNEQFF
TRBV28,CASSPTSGGIYEQYF
TRBV4-1,CASSQEDRGYGYTF
TRBV29-1,CSVGQGAIAGVDTQYF
TRBV5-1,CASSADVVTNGNTIYF
TRBV7-6,CASSLGLRDSYEQYF
TRBV5-1,CASSSDYSGNTIYF
TRBV6-1,CASSEAGDGGNTIYF
TRBV27,CASSLNPYGQGAGYTF
TRBV5-1,CASSLEAHNSPLHF
TRBV19,CASIRSGFNYGYTF
TRBV5-4,CASSRTGADIEGENGYTF
TRBV6-5,CASSYTGGSYEQYF
TRBV28,CASSFGPREQYF
TRBV18,CASSPLGGLTDTQYF
TRBV11-2,CASGQGTSGDNEQFF
TRBV9,CASSVDGEANYGYTF
TRBV23-1,CASSQGGNNYGYTF
TRBV7-2,CASSPSRGVTNQPQHF
TRBV6-1,CASSRTGRSEQYF
TRBV4-3,CASSRQLAGGGEQYF
TRBV29-1,CSVDLAATDTQYF
TRBV27,CASSFGGGATDTQYF
TRBV6-5,CASSEGLAKNIQYF
TRBV14,CASSQDTGDYGYTF
TRBV4-1,CASSRLPGGVTNEKLFF
TRBV5-6,CASSGGYDKNYGYTF
TRBV4-2,CASSQEGLFSGNTIYF
TRBV18,CASSSGLADTNEQFF